The source of this T cell receptor (beta chain) is a study of blood T cell repertoires in COVID-19 (dated by TCRdb to about 2020). Some background on the complete study: Samples covering the acute and convalescent phases of COVID-19 were provided by collaborators in the United States, Italy and Spain. The sample metadata nearly always contained a de-identified subject ID, COVID-19 status, age in years and sex. The samples were drawn from the first 160 participants of the ongoing ImmuneRACE study and from more than 1,000 subjects provided by 6 global collaborators. Where available, HLA class I and class II types were obtained from metadata supplied by the sample provider rather than from assay-based typing. The repertoires were made available in a free public database intended to serve as a resource for research on the immune response to SARS-CoV-2. The dataset comprised deeply sampled blood TCRbeta repertoires from subjects exposed to, actively infected with, or recovered from COVID-19. The prospective study material was composed of cDNA or gDNA derived from T cells, B-cell-depleted T cells, or PBMCs.

The collaborating institutions used their own protocols to collect whole blood in K2EDTA tubes. Collaborator samples were shipped for TCRbeta analysis as frozen whole blood, isolated PBMCs, or DNA extracted from either sample type. Cut back by 4 bases and 4 bases, the V and J ends lie 7 bases apart. From its cysteine to its phenylalanine, the CDR3 spans 13 amino acids. Left in the record is the CDR3 DNA by itself, 39 bases read in frame from the first base. The germline V gene encodes CDR1 MRHNA and CDR2 SNTAGT. The immunoSEQ Assay, a bias-controlled multiplex PCR, was used to amplify TCRbeta CDR3 regions from genomic DNA. As for the authors' bioinformatics: The number of nucleated cells in each sample was estimated by amplification of reference gene primers within the assay. To quantify the absolute abundance of each unique TCRbeta CDR3 rearrangement, sequence reads were collapsed and filtered. For each sample, productive Simpson clonality was calculated as the square root of Simpson's diversity index over productive rearrangements. This is the immuneACCESS table as TCRdb keeps it, with only in-frame sequences that have V and J called. A part of the clones is gone; compared with another copy, unresolved V genes explain less than half, and the rest is unexplained. The DNA gave D and trimming, while V, J and clone size come from that table. Within this sample are a few hundred thousand clones, with roughly 84% of them counted one time only. About 0.93% of the sample lies in the top ten.

Summary of the overall study and its limitations: How much clinical and demographic metadata was included differed by source and by participant, and the metadata was provided uncurated.

A remark on this clone: Its antigen target is currently unknown. Nothing much larger sits one base from this clone, and base qualities are not available.

The rearranged segments are TRBV6-4 and TRBJ2-2; TRBD2 could be the D gene, as 5 bases match. The source is a man aged 40-50 years with acute or convalescent COVID-19. The sequencing sample was made of peripheral blood. The DNA sequence reads TGTGCCAGCAGTGGAGGGAGCACCGGGGAGCTGTTTTTT. Its translation reads: CASSGGSTGELFF.